Following are 21 T cell receptor beta chains from one sample sequenced in a study of T cell repertoires in cytomegalovirus infection. One entry per CDR3 protein, called by TCRdb with MiXCR from the reads. The data contain about 69,000 distinct CDR3 sequences, 25% to 30% of them singletons. No antigens are known for them. Source: CD8+ T cells from cultured PBMCs, taken from culture after CMV antigen stimulation. The receptors originated from a human donor in good health (CMV status not recorded). Some clones in this sample may be carry-over from other donors' samples.

This clonotype was observed many times. The chain has TRBV11-2 and TRBJ2-1, with 8 positions matching TRBD2. There are 16 residues in the CDR3. The ends lost 6 bases at V and 4 bases at J; junction bases unmatched: 11. In germline, CDR1 is SGHAT, CDR2 FQNNGV. The CDR3 reads CASRSTGTSPYNEQFF. The CDR3 nucleotides are TGTGCCAGCAGATCCACCGGGACTAGTCCATACAATGAGCAGTTCTTC.

In its sample, this clonotype was seen a few times. V is TRBV7-6 and J is TRBJ2-2; D call uncertain. Germline V gene sequence: CDR1 SGHVS, CDR2 FNYEAQ. Trimming pared 1 base from V and 0 bases from J, leaving 6 bases between. The CDR3 runs to 15 residues. In nucleotides, the CDR3 is TGTGCCAGCAGCTTAGGGGTTTCGAACACCGGGGAGCTGTTTTTT. Translated: CASSLGVSNTGELFF.

V gene TRBV14 combines with J gene TRBJ2-3; 8 bases line up with TRBD2. The CDR3 consists of 16 residues. Germline CDR1 SGHDN, CDR2 FVKESK. V trimming: 0 bases; J trimming: 2 bases; junction bases outside the gene matches: 4. CDR3 sequence reads: CASSQEWRGATDTQYF. CDR3 in DNA: TGTGCCAGCAGCCAAGAGTGGCGGGGGGCCACAGATACGCAGTATTTT.

This chain connects TRBV27 to TRBJ1-1; D might be TRBD1 (5 bases). The CDR3 loop spans 13 amino acids. Germline-derived CDR1 and CDR2 are MNHEY and SMNVEV (reference sequence). V was shortened by 7 bases and J by 4 bases, with 13 bases between the two germline ends. CDR3 DNA sequence: TGTGCCAGCATAGGGGCGGCGAGCACTGAAGCTTTCTTT. Translated: CASIGAASTEAFF.

The V call is TRBV4-1, the J call TRBJ2-7; 8 bases agree with TRBD1. CDR1 and CDR2 from the germline V gene are MGHRA and YSYEKL. The CDR3 is 17 amino acids. With 8 bases clipped from V and 7 bases from J, the junction kept 22 bases outside the gene matches. CDR3 residues: CASPTTNPGQEEEEQYF. The CDR3 DNA reads as TGCGCCAGCCCCACAACGAACCCGGGACAGGAGGAGGAAGAGCAGTACTTC.

This clonotype occurred many times. The gene calls are TRBV12-3 or TRBV12-4 and TRBJ2-7; D possibly corresponds to TRBD2 (5 bases). V was pared by 6 bases and J by 6 bases, with 9 bases between. The CDR3 sequence is 11 residues long. The CDR3: CASSLGVEQYF. CDR3 nucleotides: TGTGCCAGCAGCCTCGGGGTCGAGCAGTACTTC.

Many counts were recorded for this clonotype. This chain uses TRBV12-3 or TRBV12-4 with TRBJ2-1, with 9 bases fitting TRBD1. The CDR3 consists of 16 residues. Losses at the gene ends were 7 bases for V and 9 bases for J; bases not matched to a gene: 16. This CDR3 reads CASTHTLGGTGSEQFF. DNA of the CDR3: TGTGCCAGCACTCATACCTTGGGCGGGACAGGGAGTGAGCAGTTCTTC.

This clonotype appeared a few times. This chain links TRBV2 with TRBJ2-7, with D uncertain. V was shortened by 4 bases and J by 0 bases, with 7 bases between the two germline ends. There are 13 residues in the CDR3. Looked up from germline, CDR1 is SNHLY and CDR2 is FYNNEI. CDR3: CASSVAISYEQYF. CDR3 coding DNA: TGTGCCAGCAGTGTGGCCATCTCCTACGAGCAGTACTTC. The full variable domain, rest sourced from reference TRBV2 and TRBJ2-7, is EPEVTQTPSHQVTQMGQEVILRCVPISNHLYFYWYRQILGQKVEFLVSFYNNEISEKSEIFDDQFSVERPDGSNFTLKIRSTKLEDSAMYFCASSVAISYEQYFGPGTRLTVT.

The CDR3, as DNA: TGTGCCAGCAGCGCGTCTAGCCCTACTAGCTCCTACAATGAGCAGTTCTTC. Protein: CASSASSPTSSYNEQFF. The chain combines TRBV9 with TRBJ2-1, with D perhaps matching TRBD2 (5 bases). V was trimmed by 3 bases and J by 0 bases, leaving 16 bases between them. The length of the CDR3 is 17 residues. In germline, CDR1 is SGDLS, CDR2 YYNGEE.

This clonotype was counted at least ten times. The chain employs TRBV11-2 and TRBJ1-6, with D maybe TRBD1 (6 bases). This CDR3 comprises 15 residues. Between the trimmed V and J ends, which lost 4 bases and 1 base, there was a span of 8 bases. Germline V gene data show CDR1 as SGHAT and CDR2 as FQNNGV. The CDR3 loop is CASSSRGSYNSPLHF. For the CDR3, the DNA is TGTGCCAGCAGCTCTAGGGGGTCCTATAATTCACCCCTCCACTTT.

The chain carries TRBV7-6 and TRBJ1-4, with TRBD1 identical over 11 bases. The germline gives CDR1 SGHVS, CDR2 FNYEAQ. The CDR3 consists of 18 residues. J was trimmed by 7 bases and V by 1 base; bases with no gene match: 11. The CDR3 DNA follows: TGTGCCAGCAGCTTAGTTTTCGGTGGGGACAGGGGGAGTGAAAAACTGTTTTTT. It codes for CASSLVFGGDRGSEKLFF. Using reference TRBV7-6 and TRBJ1-4 for the parts outside the CDR3, the full variable domain is GAGVSQSPRYKVTKRGQDVALRCDPISGHVSLYWYRQALGQGPEFLTYFNYEAQQDKSGLPNDRFSAERPEGSISTLTIQRTEQRDSAMYRCASSLVFGGDRGSEKLFFGSGTQLSVL.

The CDR3 bases are TGTGCTTCGGGGGGAGATACGCAGTATTTT. Translation gives CASGGDTQYF. The V and J genes are TRBV12-3 or TRBV12-4 and TRBJ2-3, with TRBD2 matching 7 bases. This CDR3 is built from 10 residues.

The chain couples TRBV7-2 to TRBJ2-7; 7 bases align to TRBD1. J lost 6 bases, V lost 4 bases, and 12 bases had no gene match. The CDR3 sequence is 15 residues long. Germline CDR1 reads SGHTA; CDR2 reads FQGNSA. The CDR3 sequence is CASSSTWTGAIEQYF. CDR3 bases: TGTGCCAGCAGCTCCACCTGGACAGGCGCTATCGAGCAGTACTTC.

The chain is built from TRBV2 and TRBJ2-3; 10 bases are shared with TRBD2. V was pared by 10 bases and J by 2 bases, with 15 bases of the junction left unmatched. The CDR3 extends over 17 amino acids. The germline CDR1 and CDR2 sequences are SNHLY and FYNNEI. The CDR3 loop is CATRGSGGPRSTDTQYF. The CDR3 nucleotides read TGTGCCACCCGGGGTAGCGGGGGGCCCCGATCCACAGATACGCAGTATTTT.

This clonotype has only a few counts. The rearrangement uses TRBV27 and TRBJ1-5; a weak D match, TRBD1 (6 bases). With 5 bases removed from V and 7 bases from J, the gap between germline ends came to 18 bases. There are 15 residues in the CDR3. Germline assignment: CDR1 MNHEY and CDR2 SMNVEV (reference sequence). The DNA of the CDR3 is TGTGCCAGCAGTCCCCCCGGGGGCGCAGGACAGCCCCAGCATTTT. Translating it yields CASSPPGGAGQPQHF.

This clonotype was seen many times. The CDR3 DNA is TGTGCCAGCAGAGACGCTGCTAGCGGGATGGCCAAAAACATTCAGTACTTC. This sequence encodes CASRDAASGMAKNIQYF. The chain is built from TRBV11-2 and TRBJ2-4; 9 nucleotides agree with TRBD2. J gave up 1 base and V 6 bases, and 10 bases lay outside the gene matches. The CDR3 sequence is 17 residues long. Germline-derived CDR1 and CDR2 are SGHAT and FQNNGV.

As for this clonotype: Lacking the conserved final phenylalanine or tryptophan, this CDR3 likely reflects a read error. This chain joins TRBV2 and TRBJ2-5; a possible D gene is TRBD2 (7 bases). Looked up from germline, CDR1 is SNHLY and CDR2 is FYNNEI. The V end was cut by 3 bases, the J end by 5 bases, with 13 bases between. The CDR3 runs 14 residues. The CDR3 sequence is CASSDAGAWETQYL. The CDR3 bases are TGTGCCAGCAGTGATGCGGGGGCATGGGAGACCCAGTACCTC.

The J gene is TRBJ2-3, the V gene TRBV9; maybe TRBD2 (5 bases). This CDR3 has 17 amino acids. Germline V gene lookup returns CDR1 SGDLS and CDR2 YYNGEE. The V end was cut by 0 bases, the J end by 5 bases, with 19 bases between. The CDR3 is CASSVEGRPTGKDTQYF. The CDR3 coding sequence is TGTGCCAGCAGCGTAGAGGGCAGGCCGACGGGGAAAGATACGCAGTATTTT.

This clonotype was counted at least ten times. This chain joins TRBV12-3 or TRBV12-4 and TRBJ2-4; TRBD1 might be the D (6 bases). CDR3 length: 14 residues. The germline V and J ends were trimmed by 9 bases and 0 bases, with 12 bases remaining between them. As DNA, the CDR3 is TGTGCCAGTTCGGGACAATTAGCCAAAAACATTCAGTACTTC. Encoded protein: CASSGQLAKNIQYF.

The V call is TRBV7-2, the J call TRBJ2-1; D remains unclear. V lost 2 bases and J 6 bases, leaving 2 bases between the germline ends. The CDR3 totals 11 residues. The germline V gene encodes CDR1 SGHTA and CDR2 FQGNSA. In nucleotides, the CDR3 is TGTGCCAGCAGCTTATTCAATGAGCAGTTCTTC. Residues: CASSLFNEQFF.

This clonotype has ten or more counts. The chain couples TRBV5-6 to TRBJ1-1, with D possibly matching TRBD1 (5 bases). Germline V gene sequence: CDR1 SGHDT, CDR2 YYEEEE. This CDR3 region has 14 residues. V was shortened by 4 bases and J by 1 base, with 11 bases between the two germline ends. The CDR3 nucleotides are TGTGCCAGCAGCGCAGGGACGGAGAACACTGAAGCTTTCTTT. This sequence encodes CASSAGTENTEAFF.